The next 21 T cell receptor beta chains were all read from a single sample in a study of Ad26.COV2.S vaccination and SARS-CoV-2 variants. Profiled with immunoSEQ multiplex PCR; TCRdb holds only in-frame clones, not every one. The sample lists fewer than 55,000 clones; 83% were seen once. The sample in question was peripheral blood, obtained after recovery from COVID-19. The receptor source for this set is a human donor who had recovered from COVID-19.

About this clone itself: A far larger clone differs by one base, so this is likely a read error. The sample has other DNA sequences that encode this CDR3 too. The chain has TRBV7-9 and TRBJ1-2, with a possible D match to TRBD1 (6 bases). The CDR3 runs 11 residues. Germline V lookup: CDR1 SEHNR, CDR2 FQNEAQ (reference sequence). CDR3 sequence reads: CAAGGLEGYTF. The CDR3 bases are TGCGCCGCGGGGGGGCTGGAGGGCTACACCTTC.

V usage is TRBV6-5 and J usage is TRBJ1-2; 7 bases map to TRBD1. The V and J ends lost 6 bases and 4 bases, in that order; junction bases with no gene match: 2. Germline CDR1 MNHEY, CDR2 SVGAGI. The length of the CDR3 is 12 residues. CDR3 nucleotides: TGTGCCAGCAGCCCAGGGGGCTATGGCTACACCTTC. Translating it yields CASSPGGYGYTF.

A single count supports this clone. The chain links TRBV10-1 to TRBJ2-5; tentative D call: TRBD2 (5 bases). The germline V gene encodes CDR1 WNHNN and CDR2 SYGVQD (reference sequence). V dropped 0 bases and J dropped 5 bases, with 10 bases sitting between them. This CDR3 has 14 amino acids. The CDR3 spells CASSESLARETQYF. In DNA, the CDR3 is TGCGCCAGCAGTGAGTCGCTAGCAAGGGAGACCCAGTACTTC.

This chain joins TRBV24-1 and TRBJ2-1, with D tentatively TRBD2 (5 bases). This CDR3 is built from 14 residues. Germline loops: CDR1 KGHDR, CDR2 SFDVKD. V was trimmed by 5 bases and J by 7 bases, leaving 14 bases between them. Here the CDR3 reads CATSGGSRENEQFF. The CDR3 nucleotides read TGTGCCACCAGTGGAGGGTCGAGGGAAAATGAGCAGTTCTTC.

The chain joins TRBV14 to TRBJ1-3; possibly TRBD1 for D (5 bases). The CDR3 has 15 residues. Germline CDR1 is SGHDN and CDR2 is FVKESK. V lost 3 bases to trimming and J lost 0 bases, with 9 bases between them. CDR3 protein: CASSQIQGSGNTIYF. The CDR3 nucleotides are TGTGCCAGCAGCCAGATCCAGGGCTCTGGAAACACCATATATTTT.

This chain links TRBV4-2 with TRBJ2-7, with TRBD1 as a possible D gene (6 bases). The CDR3 loop spans 14 amino acids. Germline loops: CDR1 LGHNA, CDR2 YNFKEQ. V shed 1 base and J shed 3 bases, with 10 bases lying between them. Here the CDR3 reads CASSQVPQGYEQYF. CDR3 coding DNA: TGTGCCAGCAGCCAAGTCCCACAGGGCTACGAGCAGTACTTC.

The chain is built from TRBV27 and TRBJ2-5, with 9 bases matching TRBD1. Germline V CDR1 and CDR2: MNHEY, SMNVEV (reference sequence). V lost 7 bases to trimming and J lost 5 bases; unmatched junction nucleotides: 8. The CDR3 extends over 14 amino acids. CDR3 sequence (DNA): TGTGCCAGCAAGAATGGACAGGGGTGGGAGACCCAGTACTTC. Translating it yields CASKNGQGWETQYF.

The chain links TRBV30 to TRBJ1-2; perhaps TRBD1 as D (6 bases). CDR3 length equals 14 residues. The V gene lost 4 bases and the J gene lost 3 bases, with 15 bases spanning the gap. Germline assignment: CDR1 GTSNPN and CDR2 SVGIG (reference sequence). CDR3 region: CAWNTGREDYGYTF. CDR3 coding DNA: TGTGCCTGGAATACAGGGAGGGAGGACTATGGCTACACCTTC.

Judged by abundance, this clone is medium-sized (0.01 to 0.1%). The J gene is TRBJ1-1, the V gene TRBV6-5; possible D gene TRBD1, 5 bases. CDR1 and CDR2 (germline): MNHEY, SVGAGI. This CDR3 is built from 13 residues. Trimming removed 4 bases from V and 9 bases from J, with 15 bases in between. The CDR3 loop reads CASSFGARMKAFF. The DNA of the CDR3 is TGTGCCAGCAGTTTCGGGGCAAGGATGAAAGCTTTCTTT.

The CDR3 DNA is TGCGCCAGCAGCTTGCGACTAGCGGGACAAGAGACCCAGTACTTC. Translated, it gives CASSLRLAGQETQYF. The rearrangement uses TRBV5-1 and TRBJ2-5, with TRBD2 identical over 11 bases. Germline V gene sequence: CDR1 SGHRS, CDR2 YFSETQ. The V gene end was trimmed by 1 base and the J gene end by 2 bases; junction bases not matched to a gene: 1. This CDR3 is built from 15 residues.

The chain recombines TRBV12-3 or TRBV12-4 with TRBJ2-3; D perhaps matches TRBD2 (5 bases). This CDR3 is 13 amino acids long. Trimming took off 3 bases at V and 8 bases at J, with 12 bases between the two ends. In nucleotides, the CDR3 is TGTGCCAGCAGTTTTTTTCATGAGGGTACGCAGTATTTT. Amino acid sequence: CASSFFHEGTQYF.

This clone came up a few times. The chain has TRBV7-2 and TRBJ1-1; D might be TRBD1 (6 bases). Trimming removed 5 bases at V and 8 bases at J, with 18 bases between. CDR1 and CDR2 from the germline V gene are SGHTA and FQGNSA. This CDR3 has 14 amino acids. CDR3 nucleotide sequence: TGTGCCAGCAGCCCCGGTAGGGGGGGCGAAGAAGCTTTCTTT. It is translated as CASSPGRGGEEAFF.

The chain has TRBV5-1 and TRBJ1-6; possible D gene TRBD1, 6 bases. CDR3 size: 15 residues. V was cut by 9 bases and J by 11 bases, with 24 bases left in between. The germline V gene encodes CDR1 SGHRS and CDR2 YFSETQ. The CDR3 DNA follows: TGCGCCACCCCTCTTAGTGCGGGGGCAACGACACCCCTCCACTTT. As protein: CATPLSAGATTPLHF.

The chain employs TRBV4-2 and TRBJ2-6; a possible D gene is TRBD2 (6 bases). CDR3 length equals 20 residues. Germline V lookup: CDR1 LGHNA, CDR2 YNFKEQ. Deletions cut 0 bases from V and 0 bases from J, with 18 bases between. For the CDR3, the DNA is TGTGCCAGCAGCCAAGAGAGGGCTCCCGCGGGGCACTCTGGGGCCAACGTCCTGACTTTC. The encoded protein is CASSQERAPAGHSGANVLTF.

The J gene is TRBJ1-2, the V gene TRBV7-2; no reliable D call. V was trimmed by 1 base and J by 7 bases, leaving 16 bases between them. The V gene's germline CDR1 is SGHTA and CDR2 FQGNSA. The CDR3 loop spans 15 amino acids. The CDR3 DNA is TGTGCCAGCAGCTTAGACCCCGGGGTAGGGTCTGGCTACACCTTC. It encodes CASSLDPGVGSGYTF.

The chain couples TRBV5-1 to TRBJ1-2, with D maybe TRBD1 (6 bases). The V end lost 4 bases, the J end lost 4 bases, and 14 bases lay between the germline ends. Germline values: CDR1 SGHRS, CDR2 YFSETQ. The CDR3 extends over 14 amino acids. CDR3 loop: CASSLGGDLYGYTF. The CDR3, as DNA: TGCGCCAGCAGCCTAGGGGGGGACCTCTATGGCTACACCTTC.

The chain carries TRBV28 and TRBJ2-7; 7 bases are shared with TRBD2. The CDR3 has 14 residues. Germline CDR1 is MDHEN and CDR2 is SYDVKM. The V gene end was trimmed by 9 bases and the J gene end by 2 bases; junction bases not matched to a gene: 10. The CDR3: CASRAGPNPYEQYF. DNA for the CDR3: TGTGCCAGTCGAGCGGGACCTAACCCCTACGAGCAGTACTTC.

V and J are TRBV5-1 and TRBJ1-2; D uncertain. The CDR3 spans 15 residues. Germline V gene data show CDR1 as SGHRS and CDR2 as YFSETQ. V was shortened by 0 bases and J by 5 bases, with 14 bases between the two germline ends. The DNA of the CDR3 is TGCGCCAGCAGCTTGGAAGGCGGGTGGAAGTATGGCTACACCTTC. Protein sequence: CASSLEGGWKYGYTF.

The V call is TRBV5-8, the J call TRBJ2-1; 9 nucleotides agree with TRBD2. Germline V gene data show CDR1 as SGHTS and CDR2 as YDEGEE. V dropped 5 bases and J dropped 7; count of bases not matched to a gene: 16. This CDR3 is 17 amino acids long. CDR3 residues: CASSLASGTPRGNEQFF. Here the CDR3 DNA reads TGTGCCAGCAGTCTGGCTAGCGGGACCCCGAGGGGGAATGAGCAGTTCTTC. The full variable domain, completed using reference TRBV5-8 and TRBJ2-1, is EAGVTQSPTHLIKTRGQQATLRCSPISGHTSVYWYQQALGLGLQFLLWYDEGEERNRGNFPPRFSGRQFPNYSSELNVNALELEDSALYLCASSLASGTPRGNEQFFGPGTRLTVL.

This CDR3 is CASSLEYEQYV. In DNA form, the CDR3 reads TGTGCCAGCAGCTTAGAGTACGAGCAGTACGTC. V and J are TRBV11-2 and TRBJ2-7; no definite D call. Germline values: CDR1 SGHAT, CDR2 FQNNGV. V lost 0 bases and J 4 bases, leaving 1 base between the germline ends. CDR3 size: 11 residues.

The V gene is TRBV6-5, the J gene TRBJ1-1, with TRBD1 as a possible D gene (6 bases). CDR3 length: 13 amino acids. Germline V lookup: CDR1 MNHEY, CDR2 SVGAGI. The germline V and J ends were trimmed by 2 bases and 4 bases, with 8 bases remaining between them. The CDR3: CASSYGGATEAFF. The CDR3, as DNA: TGTGCCAGCAGTTACGGGGGGGCCACTGAAGCTTTCTTT.